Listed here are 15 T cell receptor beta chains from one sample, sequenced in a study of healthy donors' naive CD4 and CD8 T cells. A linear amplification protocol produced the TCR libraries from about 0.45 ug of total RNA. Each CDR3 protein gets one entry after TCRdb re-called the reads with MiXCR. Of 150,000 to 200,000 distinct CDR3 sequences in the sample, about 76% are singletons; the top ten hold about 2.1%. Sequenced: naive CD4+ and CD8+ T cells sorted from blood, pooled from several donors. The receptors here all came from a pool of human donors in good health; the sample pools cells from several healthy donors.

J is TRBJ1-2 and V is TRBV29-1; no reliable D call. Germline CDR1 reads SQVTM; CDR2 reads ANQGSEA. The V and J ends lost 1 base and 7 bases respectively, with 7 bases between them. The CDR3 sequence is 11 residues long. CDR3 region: CSVEVRAGYTF. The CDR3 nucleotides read TGCAGCGTTGAAGTCCGTGCTGGCTACACCTTC.

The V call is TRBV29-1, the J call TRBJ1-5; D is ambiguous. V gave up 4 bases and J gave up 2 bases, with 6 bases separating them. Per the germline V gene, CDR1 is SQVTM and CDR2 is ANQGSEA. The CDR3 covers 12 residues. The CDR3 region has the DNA TGCAGCGTTGGGGATGGCAATCAGCCCCAGCATTTT. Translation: CSVGDGNQPQHF.

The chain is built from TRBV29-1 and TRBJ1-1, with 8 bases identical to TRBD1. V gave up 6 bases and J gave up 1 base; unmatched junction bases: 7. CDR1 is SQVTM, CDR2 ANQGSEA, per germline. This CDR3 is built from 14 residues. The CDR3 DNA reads TGCAGCGTCGCTCGACAGGGGACGAACACTGAAGCTTTCTTT. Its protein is CSVARQGTNTEAFF.

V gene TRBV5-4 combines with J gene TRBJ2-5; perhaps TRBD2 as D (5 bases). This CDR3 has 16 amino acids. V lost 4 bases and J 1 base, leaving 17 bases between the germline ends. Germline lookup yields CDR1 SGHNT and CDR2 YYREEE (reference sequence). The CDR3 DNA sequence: TGTGCCAGCAGCCCCTTTTTACCGGGATCCCAAGAGACCCAGTACTTC. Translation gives CASSPFLPGSQETQYF.

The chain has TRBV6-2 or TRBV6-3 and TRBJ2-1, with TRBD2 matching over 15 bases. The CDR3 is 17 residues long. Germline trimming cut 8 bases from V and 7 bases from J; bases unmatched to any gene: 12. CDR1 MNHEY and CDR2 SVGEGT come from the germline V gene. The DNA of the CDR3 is TGTGCCAGCGGGACTAGCGGGAGGCTTGTGCGGTGGAATGAGCAGTTCTTC. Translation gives CASGTSGRLVRWNEQFF.

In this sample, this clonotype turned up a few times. The CDR3 here is CASSLKGDGYTF. The CDR3 DNA follows: TGTGCCAGCAGCTTGAAGGGAGATGGCTACACCTTC. This rearrangement joins TRBV5-5 to TRBJ1-2; no definite D call. V was cut by 1 base and J by 6 bases, with 7 bases left in between. The CDR3 is made up of 12 amino acids. Germline loops: CDR1 SGHKS, CDR2 YYEKEE (reference sequence).

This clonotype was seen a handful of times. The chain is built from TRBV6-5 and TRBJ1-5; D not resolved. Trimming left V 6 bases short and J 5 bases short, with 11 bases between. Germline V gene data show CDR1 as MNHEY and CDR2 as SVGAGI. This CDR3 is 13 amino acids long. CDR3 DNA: TGTGCCAGCAGGGGTGACCCGGATCAGCCCCAGCATTTT. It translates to CASRGDPDQPQHF.

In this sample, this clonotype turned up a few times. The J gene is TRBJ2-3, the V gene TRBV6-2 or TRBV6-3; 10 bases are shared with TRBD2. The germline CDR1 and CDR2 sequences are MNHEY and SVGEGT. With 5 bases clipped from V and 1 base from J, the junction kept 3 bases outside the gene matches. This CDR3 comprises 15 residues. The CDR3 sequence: CASSPSGRGTDTQYF. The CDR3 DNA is TGTGCCAGCAGTCCGAGCGGGAGGGGCACAGATACGCAGTATTTT.

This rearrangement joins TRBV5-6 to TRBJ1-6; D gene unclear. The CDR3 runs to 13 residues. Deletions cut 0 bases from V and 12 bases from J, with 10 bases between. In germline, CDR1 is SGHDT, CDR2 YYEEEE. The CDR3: CASSLDASLPLHF. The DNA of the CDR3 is TGTGCCAGCAGCTTGGACGCCTCTCTACCCCTCCACTTT.

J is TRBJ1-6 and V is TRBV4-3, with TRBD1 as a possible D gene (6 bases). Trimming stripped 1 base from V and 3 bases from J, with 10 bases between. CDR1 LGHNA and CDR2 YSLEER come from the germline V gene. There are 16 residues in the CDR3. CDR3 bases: TGCGCCAGCAGCCAAGTCTGGGACATCTATAATTCACCCCTCCACTTT. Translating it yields CASSQVWDIYNSPLHF.

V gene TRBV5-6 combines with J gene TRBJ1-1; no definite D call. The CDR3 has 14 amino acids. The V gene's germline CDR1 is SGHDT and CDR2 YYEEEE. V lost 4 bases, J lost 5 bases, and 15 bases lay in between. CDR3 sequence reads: CASSRRSYRTEAFF. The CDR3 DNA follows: TGTGCCAGCAGCCGCAGGTCCTATCGTACTGAAGCTTTCTTT.

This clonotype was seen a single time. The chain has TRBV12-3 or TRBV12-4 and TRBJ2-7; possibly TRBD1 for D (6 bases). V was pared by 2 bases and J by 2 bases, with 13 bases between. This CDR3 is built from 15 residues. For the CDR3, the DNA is TGTGCCAGCAGTTTAATAGGGGGAGTCGCCTACGAGCAGTACTTC. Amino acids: CASSLIGGVAYEQYF.

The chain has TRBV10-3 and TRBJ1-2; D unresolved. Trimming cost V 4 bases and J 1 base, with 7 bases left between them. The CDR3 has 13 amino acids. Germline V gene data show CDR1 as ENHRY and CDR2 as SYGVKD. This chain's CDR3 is CAISAGNNYGYTF. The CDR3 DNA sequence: TGTGCCATCAGTGCTGGCAATAACTATGGCTACACCTTC.

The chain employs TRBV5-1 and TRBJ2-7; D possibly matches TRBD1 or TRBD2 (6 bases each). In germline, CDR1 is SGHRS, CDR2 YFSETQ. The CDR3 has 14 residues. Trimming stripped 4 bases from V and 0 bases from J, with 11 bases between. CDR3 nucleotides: TGCGCCAGCAGCAACGGGGGCCCCTCCTACGAGCAGTACGTC. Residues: CASSNGGPSYEQYV.

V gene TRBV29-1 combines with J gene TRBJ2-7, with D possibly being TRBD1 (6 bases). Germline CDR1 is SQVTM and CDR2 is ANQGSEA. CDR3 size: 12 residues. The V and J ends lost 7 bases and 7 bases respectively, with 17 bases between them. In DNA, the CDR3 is TGCAGCGGATCACAGGGATCCGGGGAGCAGTACTTC. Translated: CSGSQGSGEQYF.